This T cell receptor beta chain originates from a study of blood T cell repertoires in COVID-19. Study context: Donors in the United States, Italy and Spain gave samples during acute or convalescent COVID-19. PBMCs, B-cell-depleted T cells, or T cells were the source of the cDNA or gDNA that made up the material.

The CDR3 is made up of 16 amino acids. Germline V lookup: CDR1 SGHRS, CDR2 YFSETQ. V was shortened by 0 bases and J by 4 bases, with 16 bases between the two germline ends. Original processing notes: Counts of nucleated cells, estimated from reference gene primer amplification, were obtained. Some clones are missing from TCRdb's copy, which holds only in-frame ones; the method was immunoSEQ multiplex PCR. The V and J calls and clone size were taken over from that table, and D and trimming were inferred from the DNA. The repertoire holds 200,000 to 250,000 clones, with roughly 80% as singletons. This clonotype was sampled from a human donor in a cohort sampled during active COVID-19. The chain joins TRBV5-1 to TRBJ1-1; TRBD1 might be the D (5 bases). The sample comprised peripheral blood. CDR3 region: CASSLVAGLASTEAFF. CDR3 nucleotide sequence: TGCGCCAGCAGCTTGGTGGCGGGGCTAGCGAGCACTGAAGCTTTCTTT.